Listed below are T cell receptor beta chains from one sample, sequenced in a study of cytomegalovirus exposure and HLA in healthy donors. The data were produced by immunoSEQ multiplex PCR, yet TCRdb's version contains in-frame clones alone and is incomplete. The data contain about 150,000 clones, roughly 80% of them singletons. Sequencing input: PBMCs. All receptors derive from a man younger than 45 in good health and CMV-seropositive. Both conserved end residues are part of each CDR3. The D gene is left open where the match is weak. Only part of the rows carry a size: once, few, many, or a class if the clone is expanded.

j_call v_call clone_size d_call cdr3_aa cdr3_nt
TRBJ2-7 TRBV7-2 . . CASSLAGEHDYEQYF TGTGCCAGCAGCTTAGCCGGGGAACATGATTACGAGCAGTACTTC
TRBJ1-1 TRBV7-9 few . CSSSPTQGKAGNTEAFF TGTTCCAGCAGCCCCACTCAGGGGAAGGCGGGGAACACTGAAGCTTTCTTT
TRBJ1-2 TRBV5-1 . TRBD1 CASSFGQGTYGYTF TGCGCCAGCAGCTTTGGACAGGGGACCTATGGCTACACCTTC
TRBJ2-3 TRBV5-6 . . CASSLVTGWDTQYF TGTGCCAGCAGCTTGGTAACAGGGTGGGATACGCAGTATTTT
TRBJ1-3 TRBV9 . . CASSAGLTVGNTIYF TGTGCCAGCAGCGCAGGGCTGACAGTGGGAAACACCATATATTTT
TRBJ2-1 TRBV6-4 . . CASRPEWGLLNEQFF TGTGCCAGCCGACCCGAGTGGGGACTGCTCAATGAGCAGTTCTTC
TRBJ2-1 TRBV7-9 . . CASSLGEAVFYNEQFF TGTGCCAGCAGCTTAGGTGAAGCGGTATTCTACAATGAGCAGTTCTTC
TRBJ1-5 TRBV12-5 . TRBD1 CASGLGTGASAQHF TGTGCTAGTGGTCTAGGGACAGGGGCCTCGGCCCAGCATTTT
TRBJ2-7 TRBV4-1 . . CASSQDPGKYEQYF TGCGCCAGCAGCCAAGATCCGGGGAAATACGAGCAGTACTTC
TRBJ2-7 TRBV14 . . CASSQAGTWEQYF TGTGCCAGCAGCCAAGCGGGAACATGGGAGCAGTACTTC
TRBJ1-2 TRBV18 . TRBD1 CASSRTGERYGYTF TGTGCCAGCTCAAGAACAGGGGAGAGGTACGGCTACACCTTC
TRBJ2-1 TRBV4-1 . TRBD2 CASSTIALGLADEQFF TGCGCCAGCAGCACAATCGCCCTAGGACTAGCTGATGAGCAGTTCTTC
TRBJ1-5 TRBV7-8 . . CASSPQLGENQPQHF TGTGCCAGCAGCCCCCAGCTCGGGGAAAATCAGCCCCAGCATTTT
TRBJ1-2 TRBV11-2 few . CASSSSLLGYGYTF TGTGCCAGCAGCTCTTCACTACTAGGCTATGGCTACACCTTC
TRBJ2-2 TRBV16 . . CASSLLRGDTGELFF TGTGCCAGCAGCCTTCTCAGGGGCGACACCGGGGAGCTGTTTTTT
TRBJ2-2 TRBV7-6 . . CASSLAASGSGELFF TGTGCCAGCAGCTTAGCGGCTTCAGGGTCCGGGGAGCTGTTTTTT
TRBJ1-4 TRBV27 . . CASSPITPRGEGEKLFF TGTGCCAGCAGTCCCATAACCCCAAGAGGGGAGGGGGAAAAACTGTTTTTT
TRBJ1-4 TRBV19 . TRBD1 CASSERQGAANEKLFF TGTGCCAGTAGCGAACGACAGGGGGCAGCTAATGAAAAACTGTTTTTT
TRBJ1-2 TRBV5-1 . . CASSDDNRIIYTF TGCGCCAGCAGCGATGACAACAGAATTATCTACACCTTC
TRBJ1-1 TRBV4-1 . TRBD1 CASSQVGRTGRGTEAFF TGCGCCAGCAGCCAAGTTGGAAGGACAGGGCGGGGGACTGAAGCTTTCTTT
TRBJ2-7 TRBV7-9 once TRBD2 CASSTGLAEAYEQYF TGTGCCAGCAGCACGGGACTAGCGGAAGCCTACGAGCAGTACTTC
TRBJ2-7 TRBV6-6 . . CASSSGQGSYEQYF TGTGCCAGCAGTTCAGGGCAAGGTTCCTACGAGCAGTACTTC
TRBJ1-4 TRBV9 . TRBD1 CASSEPRDRGEEKLFF TGTGCCAGCAGCGAACCCCGGGACAGGGGTGAGGAAAAACTGTTTTTT
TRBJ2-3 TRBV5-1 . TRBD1 CASSPNSGTGAGDTQYF TGCGCCAGCAGCCCAAACTCCGGGACAGGGGCGGGAGATACGCAGTATTTT